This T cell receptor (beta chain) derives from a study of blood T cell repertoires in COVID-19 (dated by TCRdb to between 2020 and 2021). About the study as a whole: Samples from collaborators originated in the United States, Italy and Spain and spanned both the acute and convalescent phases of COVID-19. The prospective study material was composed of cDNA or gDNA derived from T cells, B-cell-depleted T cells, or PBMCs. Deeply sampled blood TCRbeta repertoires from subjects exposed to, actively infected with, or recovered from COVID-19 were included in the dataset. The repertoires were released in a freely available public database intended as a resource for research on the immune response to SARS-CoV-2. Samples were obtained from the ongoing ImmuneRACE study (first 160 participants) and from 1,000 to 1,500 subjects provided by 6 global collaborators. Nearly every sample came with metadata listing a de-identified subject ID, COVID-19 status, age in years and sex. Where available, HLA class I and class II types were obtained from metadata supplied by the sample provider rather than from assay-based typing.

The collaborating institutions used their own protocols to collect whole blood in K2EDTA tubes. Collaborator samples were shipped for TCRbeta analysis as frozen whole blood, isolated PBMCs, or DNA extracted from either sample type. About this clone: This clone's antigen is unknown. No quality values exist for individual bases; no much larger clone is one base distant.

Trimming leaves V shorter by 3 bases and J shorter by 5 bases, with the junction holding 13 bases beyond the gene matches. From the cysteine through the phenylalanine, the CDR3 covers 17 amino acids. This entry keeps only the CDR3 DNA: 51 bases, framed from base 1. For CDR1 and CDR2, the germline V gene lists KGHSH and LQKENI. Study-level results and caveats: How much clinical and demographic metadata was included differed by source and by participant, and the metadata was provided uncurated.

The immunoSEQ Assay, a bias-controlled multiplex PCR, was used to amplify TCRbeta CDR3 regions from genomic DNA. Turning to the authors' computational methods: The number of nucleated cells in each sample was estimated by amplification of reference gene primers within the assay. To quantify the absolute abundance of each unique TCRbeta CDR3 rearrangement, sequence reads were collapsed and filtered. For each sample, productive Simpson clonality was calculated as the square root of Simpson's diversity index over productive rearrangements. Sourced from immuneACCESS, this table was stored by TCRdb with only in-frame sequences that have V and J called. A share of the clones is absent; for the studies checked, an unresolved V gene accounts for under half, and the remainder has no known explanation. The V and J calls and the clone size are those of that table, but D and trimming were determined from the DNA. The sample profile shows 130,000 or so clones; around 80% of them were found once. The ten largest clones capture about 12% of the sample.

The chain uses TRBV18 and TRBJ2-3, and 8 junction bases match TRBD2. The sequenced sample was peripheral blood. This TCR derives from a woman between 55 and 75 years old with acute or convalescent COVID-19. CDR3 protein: CASSPPSSGPAKDTQYF. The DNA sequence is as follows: TGTGCCAGCTCACCCCCTTCTAGCGGGCCCGCCAAAGATACGCAGTATTTT.